This TCR beta chain derives from a study of blood T cell repertoires in COVID-19. Germline V lookup: CDR1 DFQATT, CDR2 SNEGSKA (reference sequence). V was pared by 4 bases and J by 6 bases, with 10 bases between. The CDR3 is made up of 11 amino acids. The table came from immunoSEQ multiplex PCR; TCRdb's copy has only in-frame clones and leaves some out. This table holds 350,000 to 500,000 clones, 88% found once. Contact with a PCR-confirmed or clinician-diagnosed COVID-19 case occurred within 2 weeks of entry. V and J are TRBV20-1 and TRBJ2-7; weak D call: TRBD1 (5 bases). Material: PBMCs or T cells enriched from blood (not recorded which). This clonotype was sampled from a woman aged 18-29 years who had been exposed to COVID-19. CDR3 sequence reads: CSAKDMVEQYF. The DNA of the CDR3 is TGCAGTGCTAAGGACATGGTCGAGCAGTACTTC.